This passage covers 29 T cell receptor beta chains from one sample sequenced in a study of CD8 T cells in ankylosing spondylitis. Points from the study as a whole: A motif in TCR beta, a set of under ten highly homologous variants, appeared characteristic of ankylosing spondylitis blood.

Their recognized antigens are unknown. TCRdb redid the calling of the 5' RACE reads with MiXCR, one entry per CDR3 protein. The sample records about 90,000 distinct CDR3 sequences, about 9% being singletons. The sample consisted of blood, either unsorted or a sorted T cell fraction (not recorded which). These receptors all stem from a male donor with ankylosing spondylitis.

There are many counts of this clonotype. This rearrangement joins TRBV5-1 to TRBJ2-3; no clear D. The CDR3 sequence is 14 residues long. Germline assignment: CDR1 SGHRS and CDR2 YFSETQ. Trimming cost V 1 base and J 5 bases, with 11 bases left between them. The CDR3: CASSLFQSLDTQYF. The CDR3 DNA is TGCGCCAGCAGCTTGTTCCAATCCTTAGATACGCAGTATTTT. The whole variable domain, filled in from reference TRBV5-1 and TRBJ2-3, reads KAGVTQTPRYLIKTRGQQVTLSCSPISGHRSVSWYQQTPGQGLQFLFEYFSETQRNKGNFPGRFSGRQFSNSRSEMNVSTLELGDSALYLCASSLFQSLDTQYFGPGTRLTVL.

This clonotype was seen a few times. The J gene is TRBJ2-1, the V gene TRBV27, with TRBD1 as a possible D gene (6 bases). Trimming removed 2 bases at V and 0 bases at J, with 11 bases between. The germline CDR1 and CDR2 sequences are MNHEY and SMNVEV (reference sequence). The CDR3 covers 16 residues. The chain's CDR3 is CASSLTGSSSYNEQFF. The DNA of the CDR3 is TGTGCCAGCAGTTTAACAGGGTCGAGCTCCTACAATGAGCAGTTCTTC.

V gene TRBV15 combines with J gene TRBJ2-1, with D tentatively TRBD2 (5 bases). The V end lost 1 base, the J end lost 3 bases, and 10 bases lay between the germline ends. The germline CDR1 and CDR2 sequences are LNHNV and YYDKDF (reference sequence). CDR3 length: 15 amino acids. CDR3 sequence reads: CATSRGAAVYNEQFF. The DNA for the CDR3 is TGTGCCACCAGCAGAGGGGCAGCGGTCTACAATGAGCAGTTCTTC. Full variable domain (missing parts from reference TRBV15 and TRBJ2-1): DAMVIQNPRYQVTQFGKPVTLSCSQTLNHNVMYWYQQKSSQAPKLLFHYYDKDFNNEADTPDNFQSRRPNTSFCFLDIRSPGLGDTAMYLCATSRGAAVYNEQFFGPGTRLTVL.

This clonotype was counted many times. This sequence joins TRBV15 and TRBJ2-5, with 8 nucleotides matching TRBD2. CDR3 size: 15 residues. V lost 5 bases and J lost 5; bases outside the gene matches: 10. Germline assignment: CDR1 LNHNV and CDR2 YYDKDF (reference sequence). The CDR3 sequence: CATSGGGSGSETQYF. Here the CDR3 DNA reads TGTGCCACCAGCGGGGGCGGCAGCGGGAGTGAGACCCAGTACTTC.

This clonotype was observed many times. The chain employs TRBV4-2 and TRBJ2-1; 13 bases are shared with TRBD2. J lost 8 bases, V lost 4 bases, and 5 bases had no gene match. Germline-derived CDR1 and CDR2 are LGHNA and YNFKEQ. The CDR3 loop spans 15 amino acids. The DNA of the CDR3 is TGTGCCAGCAGCCGTAGGACTAGCGGGAGCGATGAGCAGTTCTTC. Residues: CASSRRTSGSDEQFF.

The rearrangement links TRBV4-1 to TRBJ2-1; possible D gene TRBD2, 6 bases. The ends were cut back, 4 bases at V and 2 bases at J, with 18 bases in the middle. From germline, CDR1 is MGHRA and CDR2 YSYEKL. The CDR3 covers 17 residues. This chain's CDR3 is CASSLKYSLATYNEQFF. CDR3 nucleotides: TGCGCCAGCAGCCTCAAATATAGCCTAGCGACCTACAATGAGCAGTTCTTC.

In its sample, this clonotype was seen many times. The chain combines TRBV4-2 with TRBJ2-1; tentatively, D is TRBD1 (6 bases). The CDR3 is 16 residues long. With 0 bases removed from V and 5 bases from J, the gap between germline ends came to 14 bases. Germline-derived CDR1 and CDR2 are LGHNA and YNFKEQ. This CDR3 is CASSQDQGWEHNEQFF. The CDR3 bases are TGTGCCAGCAGCCAAGATCAGGGGTGGGAACACAATGAGCAGTTCTTC.

Written as DNA, the CDR3 is TGCAGCGTTTCAGGAGAAAGCGCTAACTATGGCTACACCTTC. It translates to CSVSGESANYGYTF. The chain carries TRBV29-1 and TRBJ1-2; D call uncertain. V was trimmed by 5 bases and J by 0 bases, leaving 13 bases between them. CDR3 length: 14 residues. Germline V gene lookup returns CDR1 SQVTM and CDR2 ANQGSEA.

This clonotype was observed a handful of times. This chain connects TRBV28 to TRBJ2-2; no definite D call. The V gene lost 6 bases and the J gene lost 2 bases, with 1 base spanning the gap. This CDR3 is 11 amino acids long. Per germline, CDR1 MDHEN and CDR2 SYDVKM. The CDR3 DNA is TGTGCCAGCAGAAACACCGGGGAGCTGTTTTTT. Its protein is CASRNTGELFF. Full variable domain (outside the CDR3, taken from reference TRBV28 and TRBJ2-2): DVKVTQSSRYLVKRTGEKVFLECVQDMDHENMFWYRQDPGLGLRLIYFSYDVKMKEKGDIPEGYSVSREKKERFSLILESASTNQTSMYLCASRNTGELFFGEGSRLTVL.

This clonotype was seen more than once but under ten times. This sequence joins TRBV7-9 and TRBJ1-6, with D possibly TRBD1 on 5 matching bases. The CDR3 has 14 residues. The germline CDR1 and CDR2 sequences are SEHNR and FQNEAQ (reference sequence). The ends were cut back, 1 base at V and 14 bases at J, with 15 bases in the middle. The CDR3, as DNA: TGTGCCAGCAGCTTAGGTCAGGGAGCGTTGTCCCTCCACTTT. Translating gives CASSLGQGALSLHF.

The rearrangement uses TRBV6-1 and TRBJ2-3; TRBD1 is a possible D gene (6 bases). This CDR3 has 14 amino acids. Per germline, CDR1 MNHNS and CDR2 SASEGT. V lost 11 bases, J lost 0 bases, and 15 bases lay in between. CDR3 sequence reads: CAGVKRGSTDTQYF. The CDR3 DNA sequence: TGTGCCGGGGTAAAGAGGGGGAGCACAGATACGCAGTATTTT.

The sample holds a few counts of this clonotype. The gene calls are TRBV6-7 and TRBJ2-1, with TRBD2 identical over 10 bases. TRBV6-7 is an ORF, and what it does is uncertain. The CDR3 loop spans 16 amino acids. V trimming: 3 bases; J trimming: 4 bases; junction bases outside the gene matches: 6. CDR3 bases: TGTGCCAGCAGTTATCCCGGGACTAGCGTATACAATGAGCAGTTCTTC. This gives the protein CASSYPGTSVYNEQFF.

This clonotype was seen only a few times. The rearrangement uses TRBV6-1 and TRBJ2-3; 12 nucleotides match TRBD2. V lost 7 bases to trimming and J lost 8 bases; unmatched junction nucleotides: 13. Looked up from germline, CDR1 is MNHNS and CDR2 is SASEGT. This CDR3 spans 16 amino acids. CDR3 sequence (DNA): TGTGCCAGCAAAAGACTAGCGGGAGTTCCTTCGGCTACGCAGTATTTT. It is translated as CASKRLAGVPSATQYF.

A few counts support this clonotype. The rearrangement joins TRBV6-1 to TRBJ1-2; no reliable D call. There are 12 residues in the CDR3. CDR1 is MNHNS and CDR2 is SASEGT in the germline V gene. V gave up 2 bases and J gave up 14 bases, with 15 bases separating them. The CDR3 reads CASSEFPATGTF. Written as DNA, the CDR3 is TGTGCCAGCAGTGAATTTCCAGCTACCGGGACCTTC.

The chain joins TRBV19 to TRBJ2-3; 11 bases are a match to TRBD2. The germline gives CDR1 LNHDA, CDR2 SQIVND (reference sequence). This CDR3 contains 17 residues. V shed 9 bases, J shed 0 bases, and the junction held 11 bases outside the gene matches. The CDR3 DNA follows: TGTGCCAGGACGACTAGCGGGGATCTAACTAGCACAGATACGCAGTATTTT. Its translation is CARTTSGDLTSTDTQYF.

The rearrangement uses TRBV7-9 and TRBJ2-1; TRBD2 agrees at 12 bases. The germline V gene has CDR1 SEHNR and CDR2 FQNEAQ (reference sequence). The trim removed 4 bases at V and 7 bases at J, leaving 5 bases unmatched. This CDR3 region has 15 residues. The CDR3 bases are TGTGCCAGCAGCTCGACTAGCGGGAGTATGAATGAGCAGTTCTTC. This translates into CASSSTSGSMNEQFF.

This clonotype was seen ten or more times. The chain is built from TRBV12-3 or TRBV12-4 and TRBJ2-5; 8 nucleotides match TRBD1. This CDR3 contains 16 residues. J gave up 0 bases and V 5 bases, and 8 bases lay outside the gene matches. This CDR3 is CASSPTTGANQETQYF. The CDR3 nucleotides are TGTGCCAGCAGTCCGACGACAGGGGCGAACCAAGAGACCCAGTACTTC.

In this sample, this clonotype turned up many times. This chain links TRBV7-9 with TRBJ2-7; no firm D call. This CDR3 has 12 residues. Trimming removed 3 bases from V and 3 bases from J, with 6 bases in between. Germline V gene sequence: CDR1 SEHNR, CDR2 FQNEAQ (reference sequence). The CDR3 coding sequence is TGTGCCAGCAGCTTTGGTGACTACGAGCAGTACGTC. This translates into CASSFGDYEQYV.

There are a few counts of this clonotype. V is TRBV11-2 and J is TRBJ2-7; D not resolved. This CDR3 region has 11 residues. Germline CDR1 is SGHAT and CDR2 is FQNNGV. Trimming stripped 4 bases from V and 5 bases from J, with 6 bases between. CDR3 DNA: TGTGCCAGCAGCTCAGTAAACGAGCAGTACGTC. Protein: CASSSVNEQYV.

Many counts were recorded for this clonotype. The chain carries TRBV5-6 and TRBJ2-1; possibly TRBD1 for D (5 bases). Germline-derived CDR1 and CDR2 are SGHDT and YYEEEE. CDR3 length: 14 amino acids. V was clipped by 4 bases and J by 5 bases, with 13 bases between them. The CDR3 nucleotides read TGTGCCAGCAGCAAAGGAACAGGAAACAATGAGCAGTTCTTC. This translates into CASSKGTGNNEQFF.

This clonotype occurred many times. V usage is TRBV6-5 and J usage is TRBJ1-5; D is possibly TRBD1 (6 bases). Per germline, CDR1 MNHEY and CDR2 SVGAGI. This CDR3 has 16 residues. V was shortened by 7 bases and J by 7 bases, with 23 bases between the two germline ends. This chain's CDR3 is CASNSPFAGVRQPQHF. In DNA, the CDR3 is TGTGCCAGCAATTCCCCTTTCGCAGGGGTCAGGCAGCCCCAGCATTTT.

This clonotype was detected ten times or more. This chain links TRBV7-8 with TRBJ1-3; 11 bases match TRBD1. V gave up 3 bases and J gave up 1 base; unmatched junction bases: 8. The length of the CDR3 is 18 residues. CDR1 and CDR2 (germline): SGHVS, FQNEAQ. The CDR3, as DNA: TGTGCCAGCAGCTTCGACCCCCGGGACAGGGGGTCTGGAAACACCATATATTTT. It yields the protein CASSFDPRDRGSGNTIYF.

The rearrangement joins TRBV5-5 to TRBJ1-5; D is unresolved. This CDR3 comprises 15 residues. The V end was cut by 0 bases, the J end by 3 bases, with 10 bases between. Germline V lookup: CDR1 SGHKS, CDR2 YYEKEE (reference sequence). CDR3 amino acids: CASSLALWANQPQHF. The CDR3 DNA reads as TGTGCCAGCAGCTTGGCCCTATGGGCCAATCAGCCCCAGCATTTT. The full variable domain, in which reference TRBV5-5 and TRBJ1-5 provide the parts outside the CDR3, is DAGVTQSPTHLIKTRGQQVTLRCSPISGHKSVSWYQQVLGQGPQFIFQYYEKEERGRGNFPDRFSARQFPNYSSELNVNALLLGDSALYLCASSLALWANQPQHFGDGTRLSIL.

The sample holds many counts of this clonotype. CDR3 coding DNA: TGTGCCAGCAGTTTATCGATCCGAGGCAGGTCCTACGAGCAGTACTTC. This encodes CASSLSIRGRSYEQYF. V gene TRBV27 combines with J gene TRBJ2-7; D gene uncertain. The germline V and J ends were trimmed by 0 bases and 1 base, with 13 bases remaining between them. This CDR3 region has 16 residues. CDR1 is MNHEY and CDR2 is SMNVEV in the germline V gene (reference sequence).

In its sample, this clonotype was seen a few times. V usage is TRBV7-6 and J usage is TRBJ2-5; 8 bases line up with TRBD2. V lost 5 bases to trimming and J lost 3 bases; unmatched junction nucleotides: 8. Germline loops: CDR1 SGHVS, CDR2 FNYEAQ. The CDR3 totals 15 residues. CDR3 nucleotides: TGTGCCAGCAGCCCGGACGGGACTAGAAAAGAGACCCAGTACTTC. Its translation: CASSPDGTRKETQYF.

The genes are TRBV12-3 or TRBV12-4 and TRBJ2-3, with D tentatively TRBD1 or TRBD2 (5 bases each). The CDR3 covers 14 residues. Trimming removed 4 bases from V and 4 bases from J, with 12 bases in between. Here the CDR3 reads CASSSGALPDTQYF. For the CDR3, the DNA is TGTGCCAGCAGTTCCGGGGCCCTCCCAGATACGCAGTATTTT.

In this sample, this clonotype turned up many times. The chain combines TRBV5-6 with TRBJ2-5; 7 bases align to TRBD2. CDR3 length equals 16 residues. CDR1 is SGHDT, CDR2 YYEEEE, per germline. V gave up 4 bases and J gave up 2 bases; unmatched junction bases: 11. CDR3 in amino acids: CASSPDASGVQETQYF. The CDR3 region has the DNA TGTGCCAGCAGCCCGGATGCTAGCGGAGTTCAAGAGACCCAGTACTTC. Together with reference TRBV5-6 and TRBJ2-5, the CDR3 gives the full variable domain: DAGVTQSPTHLIKTRGQQVTLRCSPKSGHDTVSWYQQALGQGPQFIFQYYEEEERQRGNFPDRFSGHQFPNYSSELNVNALLLGDSALYLCASSPDASGVQETQYFGPGTRLLVL.

This clonotype showed up many times. The V and J genes are TRBV4-1 and TRBJ2-3; D gene uncertain. The germline V gene encodes CDR1 MGHRA and CDR2 YSYEKL. Trimming took off 1 base at V and 4 bases at J, with 9 bases between the two ends. The CDR3 has 14 residues. As DNA, the CDR3 is TGCGCCAGCAGCCAAGCTGGAATGGCAGATACGCAGTATTTT. Its translation is CASSQAGMADTQYF.

This clonotype has only a few counts. The V call is TRBV10-1, the J call TRBJ1-1; 9 nucleotides line up with TRBD1. The trim removed 0 bases at V and 1 base at J, leaving 3 bases unmatched. CDR1 is WNHNN and CDR2 is SYGVQD in the germline V gene (reference sequence). This CDR3 region has 16 residues. CDR3 sequence (DNA): TGCGCCAGCAGTGAGTCGGGACAGGGAGCGAACACTGAAGCTTTCTTT. It encodes CASSESGQGANTEAFF.